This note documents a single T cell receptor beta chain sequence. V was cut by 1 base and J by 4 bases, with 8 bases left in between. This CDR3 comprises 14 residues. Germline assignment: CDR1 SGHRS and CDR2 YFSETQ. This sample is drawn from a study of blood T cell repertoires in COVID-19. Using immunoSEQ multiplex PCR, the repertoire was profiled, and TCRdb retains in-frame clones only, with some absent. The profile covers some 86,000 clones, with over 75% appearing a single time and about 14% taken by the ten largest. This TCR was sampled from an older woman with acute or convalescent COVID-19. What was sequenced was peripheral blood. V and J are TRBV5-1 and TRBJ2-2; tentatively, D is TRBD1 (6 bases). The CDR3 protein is CASSLTGITGELFF. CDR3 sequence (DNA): TGCGCCAGCAGCTTGACAGGGATCACCGGGGAGCTGTTTTTT. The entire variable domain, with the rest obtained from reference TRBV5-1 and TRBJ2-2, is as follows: KAGVTQTPRYLIKTRGQQVTLSCSPISGHRSVSWYQQTPGQGLQFLFEYFSETQRNKGNFPGRFSGRQFSNSRSEMNVSTLELGDSALYLCASSLTGITGELFFGEGSRLTVL.